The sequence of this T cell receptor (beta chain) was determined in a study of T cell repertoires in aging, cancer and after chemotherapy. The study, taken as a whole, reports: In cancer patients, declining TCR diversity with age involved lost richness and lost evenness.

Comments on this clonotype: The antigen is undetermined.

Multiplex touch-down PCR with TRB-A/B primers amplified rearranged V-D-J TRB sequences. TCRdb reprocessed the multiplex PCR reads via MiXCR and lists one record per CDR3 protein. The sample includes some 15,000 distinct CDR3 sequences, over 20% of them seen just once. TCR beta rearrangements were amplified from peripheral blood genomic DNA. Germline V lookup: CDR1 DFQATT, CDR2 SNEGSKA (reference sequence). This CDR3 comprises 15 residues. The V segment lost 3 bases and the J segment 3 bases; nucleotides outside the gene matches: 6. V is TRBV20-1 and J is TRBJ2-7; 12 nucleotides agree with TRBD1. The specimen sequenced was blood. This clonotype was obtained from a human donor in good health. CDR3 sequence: CSASEGQGASYEQYF. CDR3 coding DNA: TGCAGTGCTAGTGAGGGACAGGGGGCCAGCTACGAGCAGTACTTC.